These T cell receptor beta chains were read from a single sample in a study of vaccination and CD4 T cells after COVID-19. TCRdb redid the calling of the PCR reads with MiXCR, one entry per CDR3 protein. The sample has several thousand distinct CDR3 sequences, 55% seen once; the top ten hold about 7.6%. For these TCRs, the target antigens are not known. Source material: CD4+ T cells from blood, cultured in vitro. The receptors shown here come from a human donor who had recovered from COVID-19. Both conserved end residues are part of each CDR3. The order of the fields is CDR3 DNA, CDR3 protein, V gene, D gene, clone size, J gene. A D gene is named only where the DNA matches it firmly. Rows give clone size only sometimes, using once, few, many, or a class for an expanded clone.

CDR3 DNA: TGTGCCAGTAGCCTCGGGACTAACGCACAAGAGACCCAGTACTTC; CDR3 protein: CASSLGTNAQETQYF; V gene: TRBV19; D gene: TRBD2; clone size: few; J gene: TRBJ2-5
CDR3 DNA: TGCGCCAGCAGCTTGACCCTAAATAATTCACCCCTCCACTTT; CDR3 protein: CASSLTLNNSPLHF; V gene: TRBV5-1; D gene: -; clone size: once; J gene: TRBJ1-6
CDR3 DNA: TGTGCCAGCAGTTACGGACAGGGCACCACCTACGAGCAGTACTTC; CDR3 protein: CASSYGQGTTYEQYF; V gene: TRBV12-3/TRBV12-4; D gene: TRBD1; clone size: -; J gene: TRBJ2-7
CDR3 DNA: TGTGCCAGCAGTCCCGGACAGGGGAGTTATGGCTACACCTTC; CDR3 protein: CASSPGQGSYGYTF; V gene: TRBV12-3/TRBV12-4; D gene: TRBD1; clone size: -; J gene: TRBJ1-2
CDR3 DNA: TGTGCCACCAGTGATGCGGACTTAGGTGGCTACACCTTC; CDR3 protein: CATSDADLGGYTF; V gene: TRBV24-1; D gene: -; clone size: few; J gene: TRBJ1-2
CDR3 DNA: TGTGCCAGCAGTAGGGACAGGGTTAGAGGAGAGACCCAGTACTTC; CDR3 protein: CASSRDRVRGETQYF; V gene: TRBV6-1; D gene: TRBD1; clone size: -; J gene: TRBJ2-5
CDR3 DNA: TGCAGTGCTAGTGCAGGGTTCATGAACACTGAAGCTTTCTTT; CDR3 protein: CSASAGFMNTEAFF; V gene: TRBV20-1; D gene: -; clone size: few; J gene: TRBJ1-1
CDR3 DNA: TGTGCCAGCAGTCAAGGGACTAGCGGGAGCTACGAGCAGTACTTC; CDR3 protein: CASSQGTSGSYEQYF; V gene: TRBV14; D gene: TRBD2; clone size: -; J gene: TRBJ2-7
CDR3 DNA: TGTGCCAGCAGCCAGGCCGAGGGACAGAACTATGGCTACACCTTC; CDR3 protein: CASSQAEGQNYGYTF; V gene: TRBV4-2; D gene: TRBD1; clone size: few; J gene: TRBJ1-2
CDR3 DNA: TGTGCCACCAGCAGAGATCGTAGCGGGAGGATGCAAGATACGCAGTATTTT; CDR3 protein: CATSRDRSGRMQDTQYF; V gene: TRBV15; D gene: TRBD2; clone size: -; J gene: TRBJ2-3
CDR3 DNA: TGCAGCGTTCGGAGGGGGCTGAACACTGAAGCTTTCTTT; CDR3 protein: CSVRRGLNTEAFF; V gene: TRBV20-1; D gene: TRBD1; clone size: few; J gene: TRBJ1-1
CDR3 DNA: TGTGCCAGCTCACCTGACAGGGTCCCCAATCAGCCCCAGCATTTT; CDR3 protein: CASSPDRVPNQPQHF; V gene: TRBV18; D gene: TRBD1; clone size: -; J gene: TRBJ1-5
CDR3 DNA: TGCAGTGCCCTCGGCGGGACAGGGGGCCCGGGCGCTGAAGCTTTCTTT; CDR3 protein: CSALGGTGGPGAEAFF; V gene: TRBV20-1; D gene: TRBD1; clone size: -; J gene: TRBJ1-1
CDR3 DNA: TGTGCCAGCAGCGGTGACAGTTATAGCAATCAGCCCCAGCATTTT; CDR3 protein: CASSGDSYSNQPQHF; V gene: TRBV9; D gene: -; clone size: -; J gene: TRBJ1-5
CDR3 DNA: TGTGCCAGCAGGAGGGGGGACGGTGCGTACTTC; CDR3 protein: CASRRGDGAYF; V gene: TRBV6-2/TRBV6-3; D gene: -; clone size: -; J gene: TRBJ2-7
CDR3 DNA: TGTGCCAGCAGTATAATTAAGGACATTGGCGGCTACACCTTC; CDR3 protein: CASSIIKDIGGYTF; V gene: TRBV6-2/TRBV6-3; D gene: -; clone size: -; J gene: TRBJ1-2
CDR3 DNA: TGCAGTGCTCGACTAGCGGGAGGGCCTAATGACGAGCAGTACTTC; CDR3 protein: CSARLAGGPNDEQYF; V gene: TRBV20-1; D gene: TRBD2; clone size: -; J gene: TRBJ2-7
CDR3 DNA: TGTGCCAGCAGCTTAAGTGGGGACCCGGGAGAGACCCAGTACTTC; CDR3 protein: CASSLSGDPGETQYF; V gene: TRBV7-2; D gene: -; clone size: -; J gene: TRBJ2-5
CDR3 DNA: TGTGCCAGCAGCCGGTTATTAGGCTCTGAAGCTTTCTTT; CDR3 protein: CASSRLLGSEAFF; V gene: TRBV6-1; D gene: -; clone size: -; J gene: TRBJ1-1
CDR3 DNA: TGTGCCACCAGCAGAGAGGCAGGGATAGGCGAGCAGTACTTC; CDR3 protein: CATSREAGIGEQYF; V gene: TRBV15; D gene: -; clone size: -; J gene: TRBJ2-7
CDR3 DNA: TGTGCCACCAGACAGGGAATGAACACTGAAGCTTTCTTT; CDR3 protein: CATRQGMNTEAFF; V gene: TRBV24-1; D gene: -; clone size: -; J gene: TRBJ1-1